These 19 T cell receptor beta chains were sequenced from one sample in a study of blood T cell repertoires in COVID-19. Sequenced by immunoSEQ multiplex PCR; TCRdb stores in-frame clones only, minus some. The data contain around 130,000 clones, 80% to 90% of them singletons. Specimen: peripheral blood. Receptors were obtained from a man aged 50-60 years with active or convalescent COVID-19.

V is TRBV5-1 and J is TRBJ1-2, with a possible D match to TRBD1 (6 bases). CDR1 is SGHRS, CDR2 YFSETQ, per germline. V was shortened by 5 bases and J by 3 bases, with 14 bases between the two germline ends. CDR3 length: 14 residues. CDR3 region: CASRTGPEDYGYTF. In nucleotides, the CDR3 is TGCGCCAGCAGAACAGGGCCAGAGGACTATGGCTACACCTTC.

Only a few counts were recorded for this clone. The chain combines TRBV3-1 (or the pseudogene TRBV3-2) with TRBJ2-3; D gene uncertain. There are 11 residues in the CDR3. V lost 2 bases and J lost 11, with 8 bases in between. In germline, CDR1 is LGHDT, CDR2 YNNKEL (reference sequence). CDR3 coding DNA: TGTGCCAGCAGCCAAACCGCGTGGCAGTATTTT. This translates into CASSQTAWQYF.

CDR3 in DNA: TGTGCCAGCAGCCAACGACTACCGACCACTAACAATGAGCAGTTCTTC. The encoded protein is CASSQRLPTTNNEQFF. The rearrangement links TRBV14 to TRBJ2-1; D might be TRBD2 (5 bases). With 2 bases removed from V and 5 bases from J, the gap between germline ends came to 16 bases. Germline V CDR1 and CDR2: SGHDN, FVKESK. The CDR3 runs to 16 residues.

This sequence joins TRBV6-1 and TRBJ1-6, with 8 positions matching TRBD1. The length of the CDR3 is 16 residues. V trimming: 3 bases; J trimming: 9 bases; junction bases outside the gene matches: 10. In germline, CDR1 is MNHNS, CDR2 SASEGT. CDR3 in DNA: TGTGCCAGCAGTGACGGACAGGGCCGAGGGATTTCACCCCTCCACTTT. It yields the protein CASSDGQGRGISPLHF.

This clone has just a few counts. The CDR3 nucleotides read TGTGCCAGCGCCAGTAGGACAGGGGGCAACACCGGGGAGCTGTTTTTT. As protein: CASASRTGGNTGELFF. The rearrangement joins TRBV9 to TRBJ2-2; 11 bases match TRBD1. The V gene end was trimmed by 7 bases and the J gene end by 2 bases; junction bases not matched to a gene: 7. CDR3 size: 16 residues. Germline CDR1 and CDR2: SGDLS and YYNGEE.

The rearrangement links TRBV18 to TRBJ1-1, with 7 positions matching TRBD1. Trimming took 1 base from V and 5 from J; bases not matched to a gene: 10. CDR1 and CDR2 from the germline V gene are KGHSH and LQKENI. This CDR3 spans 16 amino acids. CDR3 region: CASSPLQGGIMTEAFF. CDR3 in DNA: TGTGCCAGCTCACCACTTCAGGGGGGTATTATGACTGAAGCTTTCTTT.

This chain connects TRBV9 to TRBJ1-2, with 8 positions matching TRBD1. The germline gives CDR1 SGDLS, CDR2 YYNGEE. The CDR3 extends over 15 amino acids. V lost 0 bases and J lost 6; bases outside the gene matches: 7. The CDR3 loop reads CASSVAQGQGDGYTF. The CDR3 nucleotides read TGTGCCAGCAGCGTAGCTCAAGGACAGGGTGATGGCTACACCTTC.

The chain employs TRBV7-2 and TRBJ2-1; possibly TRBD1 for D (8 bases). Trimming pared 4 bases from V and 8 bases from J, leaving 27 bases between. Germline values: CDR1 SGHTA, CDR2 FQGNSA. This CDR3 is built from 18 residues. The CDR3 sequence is CASSSPKYGGTGSHEQFF. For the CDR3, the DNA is TGTGCCAGCAGCTCACCCAAATACGGGGGGACAGGTTCCCATGAGCAGTTCTTC.

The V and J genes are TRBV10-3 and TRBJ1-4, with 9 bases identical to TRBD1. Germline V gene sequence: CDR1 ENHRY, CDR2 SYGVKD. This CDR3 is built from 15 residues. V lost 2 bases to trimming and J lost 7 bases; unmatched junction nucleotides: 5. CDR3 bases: TGTGCCATCAGTGAGACGGACAGGGGTGGTGAAAAACTGTTTTTT. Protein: CAISETDRGGEKLFF.

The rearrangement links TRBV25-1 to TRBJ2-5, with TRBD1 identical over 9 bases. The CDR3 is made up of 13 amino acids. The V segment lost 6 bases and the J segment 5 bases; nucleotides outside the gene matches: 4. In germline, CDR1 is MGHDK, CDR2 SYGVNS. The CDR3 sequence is CASRGQGWETQYF. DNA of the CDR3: TGTGCCAGCAGGGGACAGGGTTGGGAGACCCAGTACTTC. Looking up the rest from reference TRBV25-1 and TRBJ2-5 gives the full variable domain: EADIYQTPRYLVIGTGKKITLECSQTMGHDKMYWYQQDPGMELHLIHYSYGVNSTEKGDLSSESTVSRIRTEHFPLTLESARPSHTSQYLCASRGQGWETQYFGPGTRLLVL.

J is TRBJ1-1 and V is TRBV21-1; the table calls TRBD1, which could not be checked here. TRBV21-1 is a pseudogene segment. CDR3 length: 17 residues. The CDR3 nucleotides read TGTGCCAGCAGCAAAGCTGGTGGCAGGGGAAGGAACACTGAAGCTTTCTTT. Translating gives CASSKAGGRGRNTEAFF.

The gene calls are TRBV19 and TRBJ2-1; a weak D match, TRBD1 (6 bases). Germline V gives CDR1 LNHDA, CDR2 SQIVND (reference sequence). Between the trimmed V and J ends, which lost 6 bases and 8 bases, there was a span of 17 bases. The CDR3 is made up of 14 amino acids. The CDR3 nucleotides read TGTGCCAGTAGCCCCAACCACAGGGTTGATGAGCAGTTCTTC. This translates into CASSPNHRVDEQFF.

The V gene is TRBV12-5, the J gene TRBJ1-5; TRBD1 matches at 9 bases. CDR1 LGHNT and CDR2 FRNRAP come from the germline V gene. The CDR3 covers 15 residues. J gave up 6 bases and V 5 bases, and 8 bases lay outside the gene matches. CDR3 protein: CASGKGQGRVQPQHF. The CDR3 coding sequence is TGTGCTAGTGGTAAGGGACAGGGTCGTGTTCAGCCCCAGCATTTT.

CDR3 protein: CASSLRSGNTGELFF. CDR3 coding DNA: TGTGCCAGCAGCTTGCGGTCAGGGAACACCGGGGAGCTGTTTTTT. The chain has TRBV5-8 and TRBJ2-2; D is uncertain. Germline loops: CDR1 SGHTS, CDR2 YDEGEE. This CDR3 region has 15 residues. V dropped 1 base and J dropped 1 base, with 8 bases sitting between them.

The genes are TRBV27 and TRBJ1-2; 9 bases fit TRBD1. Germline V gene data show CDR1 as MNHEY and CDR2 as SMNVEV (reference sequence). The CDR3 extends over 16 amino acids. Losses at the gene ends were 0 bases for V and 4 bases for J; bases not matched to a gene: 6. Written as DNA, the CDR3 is TGTGCCAGCAGTTTATCGACAGGGGGAAGGGTCTATGGCTACACCTTC. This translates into CASSLSTGGRVYGYTF.

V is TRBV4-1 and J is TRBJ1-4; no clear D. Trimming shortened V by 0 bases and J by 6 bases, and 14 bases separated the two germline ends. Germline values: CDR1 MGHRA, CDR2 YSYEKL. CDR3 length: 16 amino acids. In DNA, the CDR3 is TGCGCCAGCAGCCAAGAGGGAACGCCGAGGGATGAAAAACTGTTTTTT. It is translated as CASSQEGTPRDEKLFF.

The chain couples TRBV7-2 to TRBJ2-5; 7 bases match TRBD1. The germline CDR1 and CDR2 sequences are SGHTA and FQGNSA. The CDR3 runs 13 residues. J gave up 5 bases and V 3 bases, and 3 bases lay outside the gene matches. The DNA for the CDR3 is TGTGCCAGCAGCTTTACAGGGGACGAGACCCAGTACTTC. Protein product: CASSFTGDETQYF. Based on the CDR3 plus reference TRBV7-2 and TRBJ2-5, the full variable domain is GAGVSQSPSNKVTEKGKDVELRCDPISGHTALYWYRQSLGQGLEFLIYFQGNSAPDKSGLPSDRFSAERTGGSVSTLTIQRTQQEDSAVYLCASSFTGDETQYFGPGTRLLVL.

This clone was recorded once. The CDR3 loop reads CASSRLAGVNEQFF. The CDR3 DNA is TGTGCCAGCAGCAGACTAGCGGGGGTCAATGAGCAGTTCTTC. J is TRBJ2-1 and V is TRBV6-5; 12 bases fit TRBD2. The CDR3 runs 14 residues. Trimming removed 6 bases from V and 6 bases from J; junction bases left unmatched: 3. Germline CDR1 and CDR2: MNHEY and SVGAGI.

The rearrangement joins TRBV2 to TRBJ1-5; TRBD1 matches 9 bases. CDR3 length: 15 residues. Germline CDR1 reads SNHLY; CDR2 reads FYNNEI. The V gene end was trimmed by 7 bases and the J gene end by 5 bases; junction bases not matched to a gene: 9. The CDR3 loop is CASKFSGQGDQPQHF. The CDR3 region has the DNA TGTGCCAGCAAGTTTTCGGGACAGGGTGATCAGCCCCAGCATTTT.